Listed here are 13 T cell receptor beta chains from one sample, sequenced in a study of blood T cell repertoires in COVID-19. Produced via immunoSEQ multiplex PCR; TCRdb's table is partial and in-frame only. The data contain 130,000 to 150,000 clones, around 80% of them singletons. Sequences were obtained from peripheral blood. The receptors stem from a woman aged 50 to 60 in a cohort sampled during active or convalescent COVID-19.

The chain uses TRBV7-3 and TRBJ2-3, with TRBD2 matching 10 bases. Per germline, CDR1 SGHTA and CDR2 FQGTGA. J gave up 4 bases and V 5 bases, and 9 bases lay outside the gene matches. This CDR3 has 16 amino acids. In DNA form, the CDR3 reads TGTGCCAGCAGCATTTTTAGCGGGGGGCGTCCAGATACGCAGTATTTT. Encoded protein: CASSIFSGGRPDTQYF.

In the case of this clone: The sample contains more than one DNA sequence encoding this CDR3. V gene TRBV18 combines with J gene TRBJ1-4, with D possibly TRBD1 on 6 matching bases. CDR3 length equals 14 residues. V was pared by 3 bases and J by 8 bases, with 13 bases between. Germline V gene lookup returns CDR1 KGHSH and CDR2 LQKENI. The chain's CDR3 is CASSPVGGREKLFF. CDR3 nucleotides: TGTGCCAGCTCACCTGTAGGGGGTCGGGAAAAACTGTTTTTT. Complete variable domain (other parts from reference TRBV18 and TRBJ1-4): NAGVMQNPRHLVRRRGQEARLRCSPMKGHSHVYWYRQLPEEGLKFMVYLQKENIIDESGMPKERFSAEFPKEGPSILRIQQVVRGDSAAYFCASSPVGGREKLFFGSGTQLSVL.

This clone showed up just once. The J gene is TRBJ1-1, the V gene TRBV7-3; D is uncertain. Per germline, CDR1 SGHTA and CDR2 FQGTGA. CDR3 length equals 13 residues. The V end was cut by 6 bases, the J end by 1 base, with 9 bases between. The CDR3 reads CASRLTANTEAFF. DNA for the CDR3: TGTGCCAGCAGACTAACGGCGAACACTGAAGCTTTCTTT.

The genes are TRBV7-9 and TRBJ2-5; 9 nucleotides line up with TRBD1. This CDR3 contains 15 residues. The V gene end was trimmed by 2 bases and the J gene end by 7 bases; junction bases not matched to a gene: 8. Germline CDR1 and CDR2: SEHNR and FQNEAQ (reference sequence). In DNA, the CDR3 is TGTGCCAGCAGCTTATTGAACAGGGGGCAGGGGACCCAGTACTTC. Translation: CASSLLNRGQGTQYF.

This chain links TRBV5-1 with TRBJ1-6; no clear D. The germline V and J ends were trimmed by 5 bases and 2 bases, with 11 bases remaining between them. The CDR3 spans 15 residues. Germline V CDR1 and CDR2: SGHRS, YFSETQ. CDR3 sequence: CASRPASTYNSPLHF. DNA of the CDR3: TGCGCCAGCAGACCTGCGAGTACCTATAATTCACCCCTCCACTTT.

This clone was picked up one time. This chain links TRBV3-1 (or the pseudogene TRBV3-2) with TRBJ1-5, with 8 bases matching TRBD1. Germline CDR1 LGHDT, CDR2 YNNKEL (reference sequence). The V and J ends lost 1 base and 4 bases, in that order; junction bases with no gene match: 3. There are 15 residues in the CDR3. As DNA, the CDR3 is TGTGCCAGCAGCCAAGGGACAGGGTTTAATCAGCCCCAGCATTTT. Protein product: CASSQGTGFNQPQHF.

The chain has TRBV3-1 (or the pseudogene TRBV3-2) and TRBJ1-4, with 10 bases aligning to TRBD1. Unmatched junction bases numbered 5, after V lost 3 bases and J lost 7 bases. This CDR3 spans 15 amino acids. Germline V gene data show CDR1 as LGHDT and CDR2 as YNNKEL (reference sequence). The CDR3 reads CASSHSWDRGEKLFF. For the CDR3, the DNA is TGTGCCAGCAGCCATTCCTGGGACAGGGGTGAAAAACTGTTTTTT.

This rearrangement joins TRBV19 to TRBJ2-7; D is possibly TRBD1 (6 bases). Germline loops: CDR1 LNHDA, CDR2 SQIVND (reference sequence). V shed 8 bases and J shed 7 bases, with 21 bases lying between them. This CDR3 is 14 amino acids long. The CDR3 DNA follows: TGTGCCAGTTCCGGACAGACCGTTTTCGTAGAGCAGTACTTC. This gives the protein CASSGQTVFVEQYF.

This chain connects TRBV4-1 to TRBJ2-7; a weak D match, TRBD2 (6 bases). Germline CDR1 is MGHRA and CDR2 is YSYEKL. V was clipped by 1 base and J by 3 bases, with 16 bases between them. This CDR3 spans 16 amino acids. The CDR3 DNA reads as TGCGCCAGCAGCCAAGTTGGGGTTCCCGGGGGCTACGAGCAGTACTTC. Its translation is CASSQVGVPGGYEQYF.

The chain employs TRBV9 and TRBJ1-1, with 9 bases identical to TRBD1. CDR3 length equals 15 residues. Per germline, CDR1 SGDLS and CDR2 YYNGEE. Unmatched junction bases numbered 4, after V lost 3 bases and J lost 1 base. This CDR3 reads CASSAQGAENTEAFF. In DNA form, the CDR3 reads TGTGCCAGCAGCGCACAGGGGGCCGAGAACACTGAAGCTTTCTTT. Complete variable domain (other parts from reference TRBV9 and TRBJ1-1): DSGVTQTPKHLITATGQRVTLRCSPRSGDLSVYWYQQSLDQGLQFLIQYYNGEERAKGNILERFSAQQFPDLHSELNLSSLELGDSALYFCASSAQGAENTEAFFGQGTRLTVV.

The chain joins TRBV12-5 to TRBJ2-2; 7 nucleotides line up with TRBD1. The germline V gene has CDR1 LGHNT and CDR2 FRNRAP. Unmatched junction bases numbered 11, after V lost 6 bases and J lost 4 bases. The CDR3 totals 16 residues. This CDR3 reads CASGGRQGSFTGELFF. DNA of the CDR3: TGTGCTAGTGGGGGACGACAGGGCTCGTTCACCGGGGAGCTGTTTTTT.

The genes are TRBV14 and TRBJ1-2; TRBD1 matches at 7 bases. The CDR3 length is 17 residues. The junction had 14 bases not matched to a gene; V was cut back by 3 bases and J by 4 bases. Germline lookup yields CDR1 SGHDN and CDR2 FVKESK. CDR3 nucleotide sequence: TGTGCCAGCAGCCAGGAAAAGACAGGGCCTCCCTCCTATGGCTACACCTTC. This encodes CASSQEKTGPPSYGYTF.

This sequence joins TRBV5-1 and TRBJ1-1, with D maybe TRBD1 (5 bases). CDR1 is SGHRS, CDR2 YFSETQ, per germline. This CDR3 region has 13 residues. Trimming cost V 5 bases and J 3 bases, with 11 bases left between them. The CDR3 region has the DNA TGCGCCAGCAGAACCCTAGGGGACACTGAAGCTTTCTTT. This sequence encodes CASRTLGDTEAFF.